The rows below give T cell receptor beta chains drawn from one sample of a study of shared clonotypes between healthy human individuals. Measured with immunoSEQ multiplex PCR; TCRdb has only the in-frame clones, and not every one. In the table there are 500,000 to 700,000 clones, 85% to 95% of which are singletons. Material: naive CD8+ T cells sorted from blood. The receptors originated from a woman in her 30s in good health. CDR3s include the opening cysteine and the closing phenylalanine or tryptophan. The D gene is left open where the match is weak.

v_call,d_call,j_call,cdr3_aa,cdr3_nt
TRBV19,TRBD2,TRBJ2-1,CASRSSSGVNNEQFF,TGTGCCAGTAGGTCCTCTAGCGGGGTTAACAATGAGCAGTTCTTC
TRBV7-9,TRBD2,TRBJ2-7,CASSPGGGYEQYF,TGTGCCAGCAGCCCGGGAGGGGGGTACGAGCAGTACTTC
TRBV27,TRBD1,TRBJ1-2,CASSYKGAVYGYTF,TGTGCCAGCAGTTATAAGGGGGCCGTCTATGGCTACACCTTC
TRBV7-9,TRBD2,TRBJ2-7,CASSAGGGGRSHEQYF,TGTGCCAGCAGCGCGGGGGGTGGCGGGAGGAGCCACGAGCAGTACTTC
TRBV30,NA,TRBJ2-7,CAWRPGHYSYEQYF,TGTGCCTGGAGACCGGGACATTACTCCTACGAGCAGTACTTC
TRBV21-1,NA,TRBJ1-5,CASSKEQGVSHF,TGTGCCAGCAGCAAAGAACAGGGGGTGTCCCATTTT
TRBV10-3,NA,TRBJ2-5,CAISESVSDIEPQETQYF,TGTGCCATCAGTGAGTCGGTCTCCGACATCGAACCCCAAGAGACCCAGTACTTC
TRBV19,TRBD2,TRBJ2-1,CAASAGGGAYNEQFF,TGTGCCGCTAGCGCGGGAGGGGGCGCCTACAATGAGCAGTTCTTC
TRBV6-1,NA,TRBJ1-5,CASSPALESNQPQHF,TGTGCCAGCAGTCCCGCTCTGGAGAGCAATCAGCCCCAGCATTTT
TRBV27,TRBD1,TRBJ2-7,CASVERTGGEQYF,TGTGCCAGCGTCGAACGCACAGGGGGCGAGCAGTACTTC
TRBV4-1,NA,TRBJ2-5,CASSQDLTIQETQYF,TGCGCCAGCAGCCAAGATCTAACTATACAAGAGACCCAGTACTTC
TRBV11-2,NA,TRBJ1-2,CASSLGPGLDDGYTF,TGTGCCAGCAGCTTAGGGCCGGGACTTGACGATGGCTACACCTTC
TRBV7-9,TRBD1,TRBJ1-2,CASSFVPGQGLMGYTF,TGTGCCAGCAGCTTCGTCCCGGGACAGGGATTGATGGGCTACACCTTC
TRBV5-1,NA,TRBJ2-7,CASSSGANPYEQYF,TGCGCCAGCAGCTCGGGCGCAAACCCCTACGAGCAGTACTTC
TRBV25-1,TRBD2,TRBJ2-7,CASSGTSRYSYEQYF,TGTGCCAGCAGTGGGACTAGCAGGTACTCCTACGAGCAGTACTTC
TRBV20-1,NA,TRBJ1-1,CSARQREAFF,TGCAGTGCTAGACAAAGGGAAGCTTTCTTT
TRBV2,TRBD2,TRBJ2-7,CASSEEVTSGRGSYEQYF,TGTGCCAGCAGTGAGGAGGTGACTAGCGGGAGGGGTTCCTACGAGCAGTACTTC